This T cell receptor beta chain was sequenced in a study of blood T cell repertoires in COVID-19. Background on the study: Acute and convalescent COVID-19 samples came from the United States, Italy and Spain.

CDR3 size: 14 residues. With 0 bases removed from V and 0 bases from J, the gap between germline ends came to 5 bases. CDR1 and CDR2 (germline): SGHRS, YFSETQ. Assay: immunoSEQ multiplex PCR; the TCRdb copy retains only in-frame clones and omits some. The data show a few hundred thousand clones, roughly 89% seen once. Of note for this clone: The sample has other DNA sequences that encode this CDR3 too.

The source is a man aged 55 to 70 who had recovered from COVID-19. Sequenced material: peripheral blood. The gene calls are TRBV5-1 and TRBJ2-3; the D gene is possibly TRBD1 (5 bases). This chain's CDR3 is CASSLAGSTDTQYF. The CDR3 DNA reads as TGCGCCAGCAGCTTGGCAGGGAGCACAGATACGCAGTATTTT.